Detailed here is one T cell receptor (beta chain). The antigen is unknown. The trim removed 1 base at V and 4 bases at J, leaving 7 bases unmatched. This CDR3 is built from 15 residues. From germline, CDR1 is DFQATT and CDR2 SNEGSKA (reference sequence). The sample is drawn from a study of blood T cells in healthy people across ages. Study findings and constraints: Donors of long life had a larger count of naive CD4+ cells and greater diversity than aged donors.

Sample-barcoded 5' priming and a J-beta primer mix drove a second PCR of roughly 7 to 11 cycles. MiXCR was run by TCRdb on the 5' RACE reads, yielding one entry per CDR3 protein. The sample shows some 940,000 distinct CDR3 sequences, almost 30% of them seen only once. This sample also appeared in a second study, on T cells of mothers and their children. That paper adds: Over five children and their three healthy Caucasian mothers were the donors.

This chain joins TRBV20-1 and TRBJ2-5; 9 bases are shared with TRBD2. The sample was blood. The clonotype originates from a middle-aged woman in good health. CDR3 in DNA: TGCAGTGCTAGAGGTAGTAAAGCGGGGGGAGAGACCCAGTACTTC. Protein sequence: CSARGSKAGGETQYF.